Each of the 13 T cell receptor beta chains below was sequenced from the same sample in a study of human T cells and chemical hapten exposure. Time point of the sample: patch test 1, 2 weeks after DPC sensitization. Described treatment: therapeutic diphenylcyclopropenone sensitization with weekly scalp DPC. TCRdb fed the RACE reads into MiXCR, producing one record per CDR3 protein. The sample includes fewer than 200,000 distinct CDR3 sequences, approximately 20% of them seen just once. Sequencing used whole blood, obtained in connection with sensitization to the hapten diphenylcyclopropenone (DPC). These receptors were taken from a woman aged 45-59 years with alopecia areata. Some clones in this sample may be carry-over from other donors' samples.

This clonotype has just a few counts. The genes are TRBV2 and TRBJ2-3; 8 nucleotides align to TRBD2. The CDR3 runs 16 residues. The V segment lost 5 bases and the J segment 3 bases; nucleotides outside the gene matches: 10. Germline CDR1 is SNHLY and CDR2 is FYNNEI. In DNA, the CDR3 is TGTGCCAGCAGTAGATATGGAATAGCGGGAACAGATACGCAGTATTTT. Translation: CASSRYGIAGTDTQYF.

This clonotype has just a few counts. V is TRBV10-1 and J is TRBJ2-1; no reliable D call. Trimming stripped 0 bases from V and 9 bases from J, with 9 bases between. CDR3 length: 13 residues. Germline CDR1 WNHNN, CDR2 SYGVQD (reference sequence). The CDR3 loop is CASSESGLREQFF. Written as DNA, the CDR3 is TGCGCCAGCAGTGAGTCAGGGCTCCGTGAGCAGTTCTTC.

CDR3 residues: CASIRTSGKYNEQFF. CDR3 bases: TGCGCCAGCATCCGGACTAGCGGGAAGTACAATGAGCAGTTCTTC. The chain couples TRBV5-1 to TRBJ2-1, with 12 bases fitting TRBD2. This CDR3 comprises 15 residues. Trimming cost V 6 bases and J 4 bases; bases outside gene matches: 5. CDR1 and CDR2 from the germline V gene are SGHRS and YFSETQ.

The J gene is TRBJ1-1, the V gene TRBV29-1; D is perhaps TRBD1 (6 bases). The germline V and J ends were trimmed by 1 base and 1 base, with 10 bases remaining between them. CDR3 length equals 14 residues. Germline values: CDR1 SQVTM, CDR2 ANQGSEA. This CDR3 reads CSVEGTVGNTEAFF. As DNA, the CDR3 is TGCAGCGTTGAAGGGACAGTCGGGAACACTGAAGCTTTCTTT. Combining the CDR3 with reference TRBV29-1 and TRBJ1-1 gives the whole variable domain SAVISQKPSRDICQRGTSLTIQCQVDSQVTMMFWYRQQPGQSLTLIATANQGSEATYESGFVIDKFPISRPNLTFSTLTVSNMSPEDSSIYLCSVEGTVGNTEAFFGQGTRLTVV.

This clonotype appeared a few times. The chain has TRBV10-1 and TRBJ2-1; D may be TRBD1 or TRBD2 (5 bases each). The ends were cut back, 10 bases at V and 6 bases at J, with 19 bases in the middle. Germline CDR1 is WNHNN and CDR2 is SYGVQD (reference sequence). The CDR3 spans 14 residues. CDR3 nucleotide sequence: TGCGCCACTTCCGAGGGGCTAATCGGCAATGAGCAGTTCTTC. Its protein is CATSEGLIGNEQFF.

This clonotype was counted between two and nine times. The chain is built from TRBV9 and TRBJ2-1, with D unresolved. CDR3 size: 17 residues. CDR1 and CDR2 from the germline V gene are SGDLS and YYNGEE. Trimming shortened V by 1 base and J by 3 bases, and 17 bases separated the two germline ends. This CDR3 is CASSVRPDLIYYNEQFF. In nucleotides, the CDR3 is TGTGCCAGCAGCGTAAGGCCAGATTTGATTTACTACAATGAGCAGTTCTTC.

This clonotype was counted only a few times. This chain uses TRBV5-1 with TRBJ1-5, with D possibly being TRBD1 (5 bases). The CDR3 has 15 residues. The germline gives CDR1 SGHRS, CDR2 YFSETQ. Trimming shortened V by 3 bases and J by 4 bases, and 14 bases separated the two germline ends. The CDR3: CASSSGTDRNQPQHF. CDR3 sequence (DNA): TGCGCCAGCAGCTCCGGGACGGACCGTAATCAGCCCCAGCATTTT. Combining the CDR3 with reference TRBV5-1 and TRBJ1-5 gives the whole variable domain KAGVTQTPRYLIKTRGQQVTLSCSPISGHRSVSWYQQTPGQGLQFLFEYFSETQRNKGNFPGRFSGRQFSNSRSEMNVSTLELGDSALYLCASSSGTDRNQPQHFGDGTRLSIL.

The chain employs TRBV6-5 and TRBJ2-1; TRBD1 or TRBD2 may be the D gene (6 bases each). The CDR3 spans 14 residues. V dropped 7 bases and J dropped 7 bases, with 17 bases sitting between them. From germline, CDR1 is MNHEY and CDR2 SVGAGI. CDR3 sequence (DNA): TGTGCCAGCAAAAGGAGGGGGGAGAGAAATGAGCAGTTCTTC. Translated: CASKRRGERNEQFF.

This chain uses TRBV5-6 with TRBJ1-4; D gene uncertain. Germline V gene lookup returns CDR1 SGHDT and CDR2 YYEEEE. The V end was cut by 1 base, the J end by 2 bases, with 9 bases between. The CDR3 sequence is 15 residues long. CDR3 sequence: CASSLTRVTNEKLFF. In DNA form, the CDR3 reads TGTGCCAGCAGCTTGACAAGGGTTACTAATGAAAAACTGTTTTTT.

The rearrangement links TRBV9 to TRBJ1-6; D uncertain. The germline V and J ends were trimmed by 0 bases and 7 bases, with 8 bases remaining between them. The CDR3 consists of 14 residues. Germline assignment: CDR1 SGDLS and CDR2 YYNGEE. CDR3: CASSVAEVNSPLHF. CDR3 nucleotide sequence: TGTGCCAGCAGCGTAGCGGAGGTCAATTCACCCCTCCACTTT.

This clonotype occurred a few times. The J gene is TRBJ2-1, the V gene TRBV5-1, with TRBD1 identical over 9 bases. Germline CDR1 and CDR2: SGHRS and YFSETQ. CDR3 length: 14 residues. Unmatched junction bases numbered 5, after V lost 3 bases and J lost 7 bases. Written as DNA, the CDR3 is TGCGCCAGCAGCTCCGGGACAGGGAGAAATGAGCAGTTCTTC. Its protein product is CASSSGTGRNEQFF.

This clonotype was recorded a few times. The chain recombines TRBV7-3 with TRBJ2-1, with TRBD1 as a possible D gene (5 bases). The CDR3 is 14 amino acids. The V gene lost 5 bases and the J gene lost 9 bases, with 17 bases spanning the gap. Germline CDR1 is SGHTA and CDR2 is FQGTGA. The CDR3 nucleotides read TGTGCCAGCAGCCAGCAGATCGCTAGGGGTGAGCAGTTCTTC. As protein: CASSQQIARGEQFF.

This clonotype has more than one count but fewer than ten. The chain has TRBV11-2 and TRBJ1-4; TRBD1 matches 8 bases. The germline V gene has CDR1 SGHAT and CDR2 FQNNGV. V lost 2 bases, J lost 4 bases, and 6 bases stayed unmatched. This CDR3 is built from 16 residues. The CDR3 spells CASSLLGQGLNEKLFF. The CDR3 region has the DNA TGTGCCAGCAGCTTATTAGGACAGGGCCTTAATGAAAAACTGTTTTTT.